A single T cell receptor (beta chain) is shown here with its context. V was shortened by 4 bases and J by 6 bases, with 8 bases between the two germline ends. Germline V CDR1 and CDR2: SGHNT, YYREEE (reference sequence). This CDR3 contains 12 residues. This record belongs to a study of blood T cell repertoires in COVID-19. Some clones are missing from TCRdb's copy, which holds only in-frame ones; the method was immunoSEQ multiplex PCR. The table includes around 20,000 clones, 70% to 90% detected once. The receptor's source is a human donor in a cohort sampled during active COVID-19. Specimen: peripheral blood. This chain joins TRBV5-4 and TRBJ2-1; D is unclear. CDR3 protein: CASSEYSNEQFF. As DNA, the CDR3 is TGTGCCAGCAGCGAATACAGCAATGAGCAGTTCTTC.